This is a list of T cell receptor beta chains from one sample in a study of T cell repertoires in cytomegalovirus infection. MiXCR, applied by TCRdb to the reads, yields one record per CDR3 protein. The sample lists 400,000 to 550,000 distinct CDR3 sequences, about 10% occurring once. Specimen: PBMCs. The receptors were sampled from a human donor in good health (CMV status not recorded). Some clones in this sample may be carry-over from other donors' samples. The CDR3 runs from the conserved cysteine through the conserved F or W. Each record gives: clone size, D gene, CDR3 length, J gene, V gene, CDR3 protein, CDR3 DNA. D genes are given only for firm matches. Size tells how often a clone was seen (once, few, many) or the class of an expanded clone, and some rows leave it out.

clone_size: many; d_call: NA; cdr3_length: 14; j_call: TRBJ2-7; v_call: TRBV9; cdr3_aa: CASSVGLANYEQYF; cdr3_nt: TGTGCCAGCAGCGTAGGCCTAGCTAACTACGAGCAGTACTTC
clone_size: many; d_call: NA; cdr3_length: 17; j_call: TRBJ1-5; v_call: TRBV7-2; cdr3_aa: CASSLLVGQGRNQPQHF; cdr3_nt: TGTGCCAGCAGCTTACTTGTTGGGCAGGGGAGGAATCAGCCCCAGCATTTT
clone_size: many; d_call: TRBD2; cdr3_length: 16; j_call: TRBJ2-1; v_call: TRBV19; cdr3_aa: CASSATSGDSYNEQFF; cdr3_nt: TGTGCCAGTAGTGCGACTAGCGGAGACTCCTACAATGAGCAGTTCTTC
clone_size: many; d_call: TRBD1; cdr3_length: 15; j_call: TRBJ2-7; v_call: TRBV20-1; cdr3_aa: CSAPSPGQAFYEQYF; cdr3_nt: TGCAGTGCCCCCTCCCCGGGACAGGCGTTCTACGAGCAGTACTTC
clone_size: few; d_call: NA; cdr3_length: 17; j_call: TRBJ2-1; v_call: TRBV5-1; cdr3_aa: CASSLGTGALSYNEQFF; cdr3_nt: TGCGCCAGCAGCTTGGGGACTGGGGCCCTCTCCTACAATGAGCAGTTCTTC
clone_size: NA; d_call: NA; cdr3_length: 12; j_call: TRBJ2-4; v_call: TRBV19; cdr3_aa: CASSMSKNIQYF; cdr3_nt: TGTGCCAGTAGTATGAGCAAAAACATTCAGTACTTC
clone_size: few; d_call: TRBD1; cdr3_length: 15; j_call: TRBJ1-3; v_call: TRBV10-3; cdr3_aa: CAISRDRGSGNTIYF; cdr3_nt: TGTGCCATCAGTAGGGACAGGGGATCTGGAAACACCATATATTTT
clone_size: few; d_call: TRBD2; cdr3_length: 17; j_call: TRBJ2-7; v_call: TRBV27; cdr3_aa: CASSLALAGSFSYEQYF; cdr3_nt: TGTGCCAGCAGTTTAGCACTAGCGGGATCCTTCTCCTACGAGCAGTACTTC
clone_size: few; d_call: NA; cdr3_length: 15; j_call: TRBJ1-4; v_call: TRBV7-9; cdr3_aa: CASSLSPQPNEKLFF; cdr3_nt: TGTGCCAGCAGCTTAAGCCCACAGCCTAATGAAAAACTGTTTTTT
clone_size: many; d_call: NA; cdr3_length: 13; j_call: TRBJ2-2; v_call: TRBV12-3/TRBV12-4; cdr3_aa: CASIVDTTGELFF; cdr3_nt: TGTGCCAGCATCGTGGACACGACCGGGGAGCTGTTTTTT
clone_size: NA; d_call: NA; cdr3_length: 14; j_call: TRBJ2-1; v_call: TRBV10-2; cdr3_aa: CASKLREEYNEQFF; cdr3_nt: TGCGCCAGCAAGCTTCGGGAAGAATACAATGAGCAGTTCTTC
clone_size: many; d_call: NA; cdr3_length: 14; j_call: TRBJ2-3; v_call: TRBV10-3; cdr3_aa: CAISEFRGADTQYF; cdr3_nt: TGTGCCATCAGTGAGTTCAGGGGCGCAGATACGCAGTATTTT
clone_size: NA; d_call: TRBD1; cdr3_length: 15; j_call: TRBJ1-5; v_call: TRBV29-1; cdr3_aa: CSVRTGTGGDQPQHF; cdr3_nt: TGCAGCGTCAGAACCGGGACAGGGGGCGATCAGCCCCAGCATTTT
clone_size: many; d_call: NA; cdr3_length: 15; j_call: TRBJ2-1; v_call: TRBV4-1; cdr3_aa: CASSQDERTPNEQFF; cdr3_nt: TGCGCCAGCAGCCAAGATGAACGGACCCCCAATGAGCAGTTCTTC
clone_size: many; d_call: NA; cdr3_length: 16; j_call: TRBJ1-3; v_call: TRBV18; cdr3_aa: CASSSRAPGDGNTIYF; cdr3_nt: TGTGCCAGCTCATCTCGGGCCCCCGGTGATGGAAACACCATATATTTT
clone_size: NA; d_call: NA; cdr3_length: 13; j_call: TRBJ1-2; v_call: TRBV12-3/TRBV12-4; cdr3_aa: CASGGSVGYGYTF; cdr3_nt: TGTGCCAGTGGGGGATCCGTCGGCTATGGCTACACCTTC
clone_size: many; d_call: NA; cdr3_length: 14; j_call: TRBJ1-1; v_call: TRBV7-9; cdr3_aa: CASSQGNIITEAFF; cdr3_nt: TGTGCCAGCAGCCAAGGGAATATCATCACTGAAGCTTTCTTT
clone_size: many; d_call: NA; cdr3_length: 14; j_call: TRBJ1-1; v_call: TRBV7-9; cdr3_aa: CASSPSTVYTEAFF; cdr3_nt: TGTGCCAGCAGCCCCTCGACAGTCTACACTGAAGCTTTCTTT
clone_size: many; d_call: NA; cdr3_length: 12; j_call: TRBJ2-4; v_call: TRBV6-6; cdr3_aa: CASSSSGLAQYF; cdr3_nt: TGTGCCAGCAGTTCCTCCGGTCTAGCTCAGTACTTC
clone_size: few; d_call: TRBD2; cdr3_length: 15; j_call: TRBJ2-3; v_call: TRBV20-1; cdr3_aa: CSTLGLAAFTDTQYF; cdr3_nt: TGCAGTACCCTGGGACTAGCGGCTTTCACAGATACGCAGTATTTT
clone_size: many; d_call: NA; cdr3_length: 13; j_call: TRBJ2-5; v_call: TRBV7-3; cdr3_aa: CASSKLSGETQYF; cdr3_nt: TGTGCCAGCAGCAAATTAAGTGGAGAGACCCAGTACTTC
clone_size: few; d_call: NA; cdr3_length: 15; j_call: TRBJ1-2; v_call: TRBV7-2; cdr3_aa: CASSSSRGRGYGYTF; cdr3_nt: TGTGCCAGCAGCTCCTCCCGGGGAAGAGGCTATGGCTACACCTTC
clone_size: NA; d_call: TRBD1; cdr3_length: 13; j_call: TRBJ1-1; v_call: TRBV12-3/TRBV12-4; cdr3_aa: CASRRTGGTEAFF; cdr3_nt: TGTGCCAGCAGGAGGACAGGGGGGACTGAAGCTTTCTTT
clone_size: many; d_call: NA; cdr3_length: 14; j_call: TRBJ1-2; v_call: TRBV6-1; cdr3_aa: CASSVVTEHYGYTF; cdr3_nt: TGTGCCAGCAGTGTCGTGACCGAGCACTATGGCTACACCTTC
clone_size: many; d_call: NA; cdr3_length: 12; j_call: TRBJ1-2; v_call: TRBV7-9; cdr3_aa: CASSYQGYGYTF; cdr3_nt: TGTGCCAGCAGCTATCAGGGGTATGGCTACACCTTC
clone_size: NA; d_call: TRBD2; cdr3_length: 15; j_call: TRBJ2-1; v_call: TRBV20-1; cdr3_aa: CRARGTSGRINEQFF; cdr3_nt: TGCAGAGCTAGAGGGACTAGCGGGAGAATAAATGAGCAGTTCTTC
clone_size: many; d_call: TRBD2; cdr3_length: 15; j_call: TRBJ2-7; v_call: TRBV7-2; cdr3_aa: CASSPGLASSYEQYF; cdr3_nt: TGTGCCAGCAGCCCGGGACTAGCGAGCTCCTACGAGCAGTACTTC
clone_size: few; d_call: NA; cdr3_length: 13; j_call: TRBJ2-7; v_call: TRBV23-1; cdr3_aa: CASSRKGDYEQYF; cdr3_nt: TGCGCCAGCAGTCGTAAGGGGGACTACGAGCAGTACTTC
clone_size: many; d_call: TRBD2; cdr3_length: 17; j_call: TRBJ2-1; v_call: TRBV7-2; cdr3_aa: CASSSGLAGGGHNEQFF; cdr3_nt: TGTGCCAGCAGCTCGGGACTAGCGGGGGGGGGCCACAATGAGCAGTTCTTC
clone_size: NA; d_call: NA; cdr3_length: 14; j_call: TRBJ1-4; v_call: TRBV27; cdr3_aa: CASSLARYREKLFF; cdr3_nt: TGTGCCAGCAGTTTAGCCCGGTATAGGGAAAAACTGTTTTTT